A single sample gave rise to the 6 T cell receptor beta chains below, sequenced in a study of T cells after yellow fever vaccination. TCRdb reprocessed the 5' RACE reads via MiXCR and lists one record per CDR3 protein. The data contain around 330,000 distinct CDR3 sequences, approximately 3.8% of them singletons. Sample: PBMCs, taken on the day of the yellow fever booster vaccination. The receptor source for this set is a man aged 18 to 30 who received the YFV17D yellow fever vaccine.

This clonotype has at least ten counts. This chain connects TRBV20-1 to TRBJ2-1; 8 nucleotides agree with TRBD2. The CDR3 covers 13 residues. The J segment lost 1 base and the V segment lost 5 bases, leaving 1 base of the junction unmatched. Germline loops: CDR1 DFQATT, CDR2 SNEGSKA (reference sequence). The CDR3 coding sequence is TGCAGTGCTGGACTAGCATCCTACAATGAGCAGTTCTTC. Translation: CSAGLASYNEQFF.

Only a few counts were recorded for this clonotype. The gene calls are TRBV11-2 and TRBJ2-2; D is possibly TRBD1 or TRBD2 (5 bases each). The CDR3 is 16 residues long. CDR1 SGHAT and CDR2 FQNNGV come from the germline V gene. V was clipped by 1 base and J by 0 bases, with 9 bases between them. This CDR3 is CASSLVRGTNTGELFF. The CDR3 bases are TGTGCCAGCAGCTTAGTGAGGGGTACGAACACCGGGGAGCTGTTTTTT.

This clonotype appeared many times. V and J are TRBV4-3 and TRBJ2-3, with TRBD2 as a possible D gene (6 bases). Trimming removed 0 bases from V and 4 bases from J, with 11 bases in between. CDR1 is LGHNA, CDR2 YSLEER, per germline. The CDR3 consists of 15 residues. The chain's CDR3 is CASSQDLWGADTQYF. CDR3 nucleotide sequence: TGCGCCAGCAGCCAAGATCTCTGGGGGGCAGATACGCAGTATTTT.

Only a few counts were recorded for this clonotype. The chain recombines TRBV3-1 with TRBJ1-2; D gene ambiguous. This CDR3 has 14 residues. Germline CDR1 and CDR2: LGHDT and YNNKEL (reference sequence). Deletions cut 3 bases from V and 4 bases from J, with 12 bases between. The CDR3 coding sequence is TGTGCCAGCAGCCACCTAGACGGGATCTATGGCTACACCTTC. It specifies CASSHLDGIYGYTF.

This clonotype occurred many times. The rearrangement links TRBV5-1 to TRBJ1-3; D might be TRBD1 (6 bases). The CDR3 runs 16 residues. The germline V gene has CDR1 SGHRS and CDR2 YFSETQ. Trimming took off 3 bases at V and 3 bases at J, with 16 bases between the two ends. CDR3: CASSSQPTGDGNTIYF. The CDR3 bases are TGCGCCAGCAGCTCTCAGCCGACAGGAGATGGAAACACCATATATTTT.

In its sample, this clonotype was seen a few times. The chain joins TRBV6-1 to TRBJ1-2; D remains ambiguous. V lost 2 bases to trimming and J lost 4 bases, with 11 bases between them. The CDR3 length is 14 residues. The germline V gene has CDR1 MNHNS and CDR2 SASEGT. CDR3 amino acids: CASSEPFTSYGYTF. CDR3 sequence (DNA): TGTGCCAGCAGTGAACCTTTTACCTCCTATGGCTACACCTTC.